This T cell receptor (beta chain) was recovered during a study of early T cells in non-severe SARS-CoV-2 infection. Whole-study context: Chains were unpaired, as sequencing was done on bulk RNA from unsorted whole blood.

Trimming cost V 1 base and J 0 bases; bases outside gene matches: 3. The CDR3 has 15 amino acids. The germline gives CDR1 LNHNV, CDR2 YYDKDF (reference sequence). Separate cDNA molecules each had unique molecular identifiers attached to them. Via MiXCR, TCRdb re-called the 5' RACE reads, giving one row per CDR3 protein. In the table there are roughly 53,000 distinct CDR3 sequences, roughly 12% of which are singletons. Here the sequenced sample was whole blood, taken at baseline. J is TRBJ2-7 and V is TRBV15; TRBD1 agrees at 7 bases. The receptor's source is an adult who was a healthcare worker with PCR-confirmed SARS-CoV-2 infection or an uninfected control (not recorded which). The CDR3 DNA sequence: TGTGCCACCAGCAGAGGACAGGGAAGCTCCTACGAGCAGTACTTC. Its protein is CATSRGQGSSYEQYF.